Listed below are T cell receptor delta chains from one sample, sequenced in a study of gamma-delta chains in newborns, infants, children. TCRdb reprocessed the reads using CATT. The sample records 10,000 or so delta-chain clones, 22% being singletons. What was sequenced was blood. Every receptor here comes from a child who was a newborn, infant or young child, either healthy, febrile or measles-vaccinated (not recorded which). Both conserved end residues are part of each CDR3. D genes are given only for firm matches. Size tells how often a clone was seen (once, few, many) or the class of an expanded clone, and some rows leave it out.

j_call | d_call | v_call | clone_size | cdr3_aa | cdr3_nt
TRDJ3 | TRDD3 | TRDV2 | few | CACDTGWGLSSWDTRQMFF | TGTGCCTGTGACACCGGCTGGGGGTTGAGCTCCTGGGACACCCGACAGATGTTTTTC
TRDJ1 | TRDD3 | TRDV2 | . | CACDTPPDCGIQPYNTDKLIF | TGTGCCTGTGACACCCCCCCTGACTGTGGGATACAGCCATACAACACCGATAAACTCATCTTT
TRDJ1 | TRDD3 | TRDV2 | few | CACDAIGGDADKLIF | TGTGCCTGTGACGCCATTGGGGGAGATGCCGATAAACTCATCTTT
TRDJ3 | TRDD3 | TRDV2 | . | CACDSSRTVGDGITWGTRQMFF | TGTGCCTGTGACTCCTCGAGGACAGTGGGGGATGGCATTACCTGGGGCACCCGACAGATGTTTTTC
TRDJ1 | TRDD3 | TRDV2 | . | CACDTVPGGYAVSADKLIF | TGTGCCTGTGACACAGTACCTGGGGGATACGCCGTATCTGCCGATAAACTCATCTTT
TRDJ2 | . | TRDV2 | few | CACDTVGAIGGTAQLFF | TGTGCCTGTGACACGGTCGGGGCCATTGGAGGGACAGCACAACTCTTCTTT
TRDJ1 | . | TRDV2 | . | CACDTLPGGDTIQRADKLIF | TGTGCCTGTGACACTCTTCCAGGGGGCGATACGATTCAGAGGGCCGATAAACTCATCTTT
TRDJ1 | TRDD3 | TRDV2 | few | CACDTLGASYTDKLIF | TGTGCCTGTGACACCCTGGGGGCCTCGTACACCGATAAACTCATCTTT
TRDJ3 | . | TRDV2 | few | CACDQVVGGRPWDTRQMFF | TGTGCCTGTGACCAGGTCGTGGGGGGCCGACCCTGGGACACCCGACAGATGTTTTTC
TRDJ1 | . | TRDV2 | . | CACDTVGLWAAHTLIF | TGTGCCTGTGACACCGTCGGTCTGTGGGCTGCCCATACACTCATCTTT
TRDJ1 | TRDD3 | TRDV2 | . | CACDLLGDTEVRTDKLIF | TGTGCCTGTGACTTACTGGGGGATACGGAGGTAAGGACCGATAAACTCATCTTT
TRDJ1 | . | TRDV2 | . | CACDTVWAADDKLIF | TGTGCCTGTGACACCGTATGGGCAGCAGACGATAAACTCATCTTT
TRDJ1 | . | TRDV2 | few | CACDLLGPGGDKLIF | TGTGCCTGTGACCTACTAGGCCCAGGGGGCGATAAACTCATCTTT
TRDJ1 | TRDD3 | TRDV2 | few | CACDTLEGDTLHTDKLIF | TGTGCCTGTGACACTCTCGAGGGGGATACGCTCCACACCGATAAACTCATCTTT
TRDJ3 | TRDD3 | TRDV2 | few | CACDVLGDWDTRQMFF | TGTGCCTGTGACGTACTGGGGGATTGGGACACCCGACAGATGTTTTTC
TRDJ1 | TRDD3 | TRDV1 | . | CALGEPRSALGDPDTDKLIF | TGTGCTCTTGGGGAACCCAGGAGTGCACTGGGGGACCCTGACACCGATAAACTCATCTTT
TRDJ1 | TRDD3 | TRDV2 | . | CACDKMGDRKLIF | TGTGCCTGTGACAAGATGGGGGATAGGAAACTCATCTTT
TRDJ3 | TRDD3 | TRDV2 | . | CACDSVLGGAWDTRQMFF | TGTGCCTGTGACTCCGTACTGGGGGGTGCCTGGGACACCCGACAGATGTTTTTC
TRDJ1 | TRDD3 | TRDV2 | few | CACDTLLTGGLYTDKLIF | TGTGCCTGTGACACGTTGCTCACTGGGGGCTTGTACACTGATAAACTCATCTTT
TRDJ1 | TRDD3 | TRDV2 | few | CACDTLGGRSDKLIF | TGTGCCTGTGATACACTGGGGGGTCGGTCCGATAAACTCATCTTT
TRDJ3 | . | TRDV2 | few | CACDTPSSWDTRQMFF | TGTGCCTGTGACACCCCTAGCTCCTGGGACACCCGACAGATGTTTTTC
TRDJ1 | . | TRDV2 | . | CACDTLPGGDTMQRADKLIF | TGTGCCTGTGACACTCTTCCGGGGGGTGATACGATGCAGAGGGCCGATAAACTCATCTTT
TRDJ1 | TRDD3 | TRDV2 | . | CACDALLGDNNTDKLIF | TGTGCCTGTGATGCACTACTGGGGGATAATAACACCGATAAACTCATCTTT
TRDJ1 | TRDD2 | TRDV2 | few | CACDSLPTRGSLYTDKLIF | TGTGCCTGTGACAGCCTTCCTACAAGGGGATCTCTTTACACCGATAAACTCATCTTT
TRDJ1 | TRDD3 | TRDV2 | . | CACDTLGDAYTDKLIF | TGTGCCTGTGACACACTGGGGGATGCGTACACCGATAAACTCATCTTT
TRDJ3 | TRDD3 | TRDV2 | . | CACDAVNRLGDRDWDTRQMFF | TGTGCCTGTGACGCCGTGAACAGGCTGGGGGATAGAGACTGGGACACCCGACAGATGTTTTTC
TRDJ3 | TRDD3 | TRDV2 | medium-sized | CACDTLLGDTGRPSWDTRQMFF | TGTGCCTGTGACACCTTACTGGGGGATACAGGGAGACCTTCCTGGGACACCCGACAGATGTTTTTC
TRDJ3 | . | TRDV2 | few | CACDTVAPSWDTRQMFF | TGTGCCTGTGACACCGTTGCCCCCTCCTGGGACACCCGACAGATGTTTTTC
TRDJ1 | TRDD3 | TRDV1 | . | CALGERSYWGIFKLIF | TGTGCTCTTGGGGAACGTTCCTACTGGGGGATATTTAAACTCATCTTT
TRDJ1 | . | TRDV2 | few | CACDTVVKSGDDTDKLIF | TGTGCCTGTGACACCGTTGTAAAGAGTGGGGACGACACCGATAAACTCATCTTT
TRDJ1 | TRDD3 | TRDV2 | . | CACDAVLGDTSDKLIF | TGTGCCTGTGACGCTGTACTGGGGGATACGAGCGATAAACTCATCTTT
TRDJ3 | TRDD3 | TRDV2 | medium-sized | CACDSIRKGGGGSGSSWDTRQMFF | TGTGCCTGTGACTCCATTCGTAAAGGAGGTGGGGGATCCGGGAGCTCCTGGGACACCCGACAGATGTTTTTC
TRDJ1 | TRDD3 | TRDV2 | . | CACDHTGGYAFTDKLIF | TGTGCCTGTGATCACACTGGGGGATACGCCTTCACCGATAAACTCATCTTT
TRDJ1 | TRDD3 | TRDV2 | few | CACDPLLGISYTDKLIF | TGTGCCTGTGACCCTCTACTGGGGATTTCTTACACCGATAAACTCATCTTT
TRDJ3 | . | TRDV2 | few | CACDTGSPGVTSWDTRQMFF | TGTGCCTGTGACACCGGAAGCCCGGGGGTCACCTCCTGGGACACCCGACAGATGTTTTTC
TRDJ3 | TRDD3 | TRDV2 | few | CACDTWAGGYDQPTSWDTRQMFF | TGTGCCTGTGACACCTGGGCTGGGGGATACGACCAACCAACCTCCTGGGACACCCGACAGATGTTTTTC
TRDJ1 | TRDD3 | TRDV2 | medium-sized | CACDTLVTGGPDTDKLIF | TGTGCCTGTGACACCCTTGTGACTGGGGGACCTGACACCGATAAACTCATCTTT
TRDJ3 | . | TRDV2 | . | CACDTLLGSWDTRQMFF | TGTGCCTGTGACACCCTACTGGGTTCCTGGGACACCCGACAGATGTTTTTC
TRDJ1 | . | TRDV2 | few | CACDTIGGMDKLIF | TGTGCCTGTGACACCATAGGGGGTATGGATAAACTCATCTTT
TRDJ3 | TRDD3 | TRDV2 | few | CACDTLGDTGSWDTRQMFF | TGTGCCTGTGACACTTTGGGGGATACAGGCTCCTGGGACACCCGACAGATGTTTTTC
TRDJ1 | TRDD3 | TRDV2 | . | CACDTLGFVTGGLYTDKLIF | TGTGCCTGTGACACCCTGGGATTTGTAACTGGGGGACTGTACACCGATAAACTCATCTTT
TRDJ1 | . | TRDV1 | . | CALGEDLPTMYWGIRYTDKLIF | TGTGCTCTTGGGGAAGACCTTCCTACGATGTACTGGGGGATCCGGTACACCGATAAACTCATCTTT
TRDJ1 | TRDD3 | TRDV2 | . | CACDTLGDMNLTGKLIF | TGTGCCTGTGACACGCTGGGGGATATGAATTTAACCGGTAAACTCATCTTT
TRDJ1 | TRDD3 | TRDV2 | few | CACDTVWGTPTNLKLIF | TGTGCCTGTGACACCGTCTGGGGGACCCCGACCAATCTTAAACTCATCTTT
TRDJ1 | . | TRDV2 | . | CACDPLMGKLSDKLIF | TGTGCCTGTGACCCGTTGATGGGTAAGTTATCCGATAAACTCATCTTT
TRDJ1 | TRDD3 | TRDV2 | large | CACDHVLGDTLKLIF | TGTGCCTGTGACCATGTACTGGGGGATACCCTTAAACTCATCTTT
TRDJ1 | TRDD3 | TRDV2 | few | CACDRLSDGGSSSPGTDKLIF | TGTGCCTGTGACAGGTTGTCCGATGGGGGATCCTCCTCTCCGGGAACCGATAAACTCATCTTT
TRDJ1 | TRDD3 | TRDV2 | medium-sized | CACDPLGGNTDKLIF | TGTGCCTGTGACCCACTGGGGGGTAACACCGATAAACTCATCTTT
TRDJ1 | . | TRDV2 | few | CACDRLGTDTDKLIF | TGTGCCTGTGACCGATTGGGGACAGACACCGATAAACTCATCTTT
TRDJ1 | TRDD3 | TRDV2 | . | CACDDLLGDTGGDKLIF | TGTGCCTGTGACGATCTACTGGGGGATACCGGAGGCGATAAACTCATCTTT
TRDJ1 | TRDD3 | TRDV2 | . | CACDLIPLGDTRPVKLIF | TGTGCCTGTGACCTAATCCCACTGGGGGATACGCGGCCGGTTAAACTCATCTTT
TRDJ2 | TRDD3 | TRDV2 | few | CACDPLDTQRGLNLLGDKLTAQLFF | TGTGCCTGTGACCCGTTGGATACGCAGCGCGGTCTAAATTTACTGGGGGATAAGTTGACAGCACAACTCTTCTTT
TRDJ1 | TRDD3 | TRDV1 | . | CALRRLTALLRRGINTDKLIF | TGTGCTCTTAGGCGTCTTACGGCCCTCCTACGAAGGGGGATAAACACCGATAAACTCATCTTT
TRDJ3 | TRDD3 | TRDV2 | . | CACDTGMHPGRDTLYTRQMFF | TGTGCCTGTGACACCGGGATGCACCCCGGGAGGGATACTTTGTACACCCGACAGATGTTTTTC
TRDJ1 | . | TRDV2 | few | CACDTLSSAGPLRHTDKLIF | TGTGCCTGTGACACCCTCTCTTCGGCGGGACCCCTAAGGCACACCGATAAACTCATCTTT
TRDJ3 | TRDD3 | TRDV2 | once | CACDFTTGGYPSSWDTRQMFF | TGTGCCTGTGACTTTACCACTGGGGGATACCCCAGCTCCTGGGACACCCGACAGATGTTTTTC
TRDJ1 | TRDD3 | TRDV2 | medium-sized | CACDTLGDTAVDKLIF | TGTGCCTGTGACACGCTGGGGGATACGGCCGTCGATAAACTCATCTTT